Following are 10 T cell receptor beta chains from one sample sequenced in a study of blood T cell repertoires in COVID-19 (dated by TCRdb to about 2020). Library preparation employed the immunoSEQ multiplex PCR assay. TCRdb took over this immuneACCESS table, retaining in-frame rearrangements with V and J assigned. Such tables are incomplete; in checked studies, under half of the missing clones stem from an unresolved V gene, and the remainder is unexplained. The table for this sample lists about 300,000 clones; 90% of them were counted only once. The ten largest clones represent approximately 6% of the sample. Material: peripheral blood. These receptor sequences come from a woman aged 45-59 years with COVID-19, enrolled during active disease.

The chain has TRBV3-1 (or the pseudogene TRBV3-2) and TRBJ2-3, with a tentative D call TRBD1 (6 bases). The CDR3 runs to 16 residues. The V gene's germline CDR1 is LGHDT and CDR2 YNNKEL (reference sequence). The V and J ends lost 4 bases and 5 bases respectively, with 19 bases between them. The CDR3 DNA reads as TGTGCCAGCAGCCGCCGACAGGCCTTAGCACAAGATACGCAGTATTTT. It codes for CASSRRQALAQDTQYF.

The chain has TRBV6-1 and TRBJ2-5; TRBD2 matches 8 bases. Germline loops: CDR1 MNHNS, CDR2 SASEGT. V was pared by 1 base and J by 3 bases, with 13 bases of the junction left unmatched. The CDR3 covers 18 residues. DNA of the CDR3: TGTGCCAGCAGTGAAGTACGGGCGGGAGGCCCCAGAAAAGAGACCCAGTACTTC. It translates to CASSEVRAGGPRKETQYF.

The chain links TRBV30 to TRBJ1-2, with D possibly being TRBD1 (5 bases). The CDR3 extends over 12 amino acids. Trimming removed 5 bases from V and 8 bases from J, with 15 bases in between. Germline CDR1 GTSNPN, CDR2 SVGIG (reference sequence). CDR3 sequence (DNA): TGTGCCTGGGGGCGAACGGGGGGAGGCTACACCTTC. Protein product: CAWGRTGGGYTF.

The J gene is TRBJ2-5, the V gene TRBV7-2, with 12 bases aligning to TRBD2. Germline loops: CDR1 SGHTA, CDR2 FQGNSA. This CDR3 region has 15 residues. Losses at the gene ends were 4 bases for V and 7 bases for J; bases not matched to a gene: 7. The CDR3 nucleotides read TGTGCCAGCAGCTCGGGACTAGCGGGCTATGGGACCCAGTACTTC. This sequence encodes CASSSGLAGYGTQYF.

The J gene is TRBJ2-3, the V gene TRBV6-5; TRBD1 is a possible D gene (5 bases). The V end lost 8 bases, the J end lost 2 bases, and 14 bases lay between the germline ends. The CDR3 runs 14 residues. Germline CDR1 is MNHEY and CDR2 is SVGAGI. CDR3 protein: CASQQGSPTDTQYF. DNA of the CDR3: TGTGCCAGCCAGCAGGGTTCCCCCACAGATACGCAGTATTTT.

The chain has TRBV5-4 and TRBJ2-5; 11 bases agree with TRBD2. The CDR3 loop spans 15 amino acids. Germline V gene lookup returns CDR1 SGHNT and CDR2 YYREEE (reference sequence). J lost 1 base, V lost 4 bases, and 3 bases had no gene match. In DNA form, the CDR3 reads TGTGCCAGCAGCCTCGGGACTAGCGGCCAAGAGACCCAGTACTTC. This encodes CASSLGTSGQETQYF.

DNA of the CDR3: TGTGCCAGCAGCGTAGTTGTAGGGGTTAACACTGAAGCTTTCTTT. This encodes CASSVVVGVNTEAFF. The chain uses TRBV9 and TRBJ1-1; possibly TRBD1 for D (5 bases). Trimming pared 0 bases from V and 2 bases from J, leaving 11 bases between. This CDR3 comprises 15 residues. Germline assignment: CDR1 SGDLS and CDR2 YYNGEE. The variable domain in full, completed from reference TRBV9 and TRBJ1-1, reads DSGVTQTPKHLITATGQRVTLRCSPRSGDLSVYWYQQSLDQGLQFLIQYYNGEERAKGNILERFSAQQFPDLHSELNLSSLELGDSALYFCASSVVVGVNTEAFFGQGTRLTVV.

This chain uses TRBV5-6 with TRBJ2-7; 8 positions match TRBD1. This CDR3 is 15 amino acids long. V gave up 4 bases and J gave up 2 bases; unmatched junction bases: 8. Per germline, CDR1 SGHDT and CDR2 YYEEEE. For the CDR3, the DNA is TGTGCCAGCAGCCAAGACAGGGGCGCAACCTACGAGCAGTACTTC. Translated, it gives CASSQDRGATYEQYF.

The rearrangement joins TRBV5-1 to TRBJ2-3, with D perhaps matching TRBD1 (6 bases). The germline V gene has CDR1 SGHRS and CDR2 YFSETQ. The CDR3 covers 15 residues. The V and J ends lost 0 bases and 2 bases respectively, with 10 bases between them. CDR3 sequence (DNA): TGCGCCAGCAGCTTGGCTGGGGGCATCACAGATACGCAGTATTTT. This gives the protein CASSLAGGITDTQYF.

This rearrangement joins TRBV30 to TRBJ1-1; TRBD1 might be the D (6 bases). The CDR3 covers 12 residues. CDR1 and CDR2 from the germline V gene are GTSNPN and SVGIG (reference sequence). Deletions cut 4 bases from V and 11 bases from J, with 17 bases between. The CDR3 DNA reads as TGTGCCTGGAACGGGGACAATTCCGCTGCTTTCTTT. Its protein product is CAWNGDNSAAFF. Full variable domain (outside the CDR3, taken from reference TRBV30 and TRBJ1-1): SQTIHQWPATLVQPVGSPLSLECTVEGTSNPNLYWYRQAAGRGLQLLFYSVGIGQISSEVPQNLSASRPQDRQFILSSKKLLLSDSGFYLCAWNGDNSAAFFGQGTRLTVV.